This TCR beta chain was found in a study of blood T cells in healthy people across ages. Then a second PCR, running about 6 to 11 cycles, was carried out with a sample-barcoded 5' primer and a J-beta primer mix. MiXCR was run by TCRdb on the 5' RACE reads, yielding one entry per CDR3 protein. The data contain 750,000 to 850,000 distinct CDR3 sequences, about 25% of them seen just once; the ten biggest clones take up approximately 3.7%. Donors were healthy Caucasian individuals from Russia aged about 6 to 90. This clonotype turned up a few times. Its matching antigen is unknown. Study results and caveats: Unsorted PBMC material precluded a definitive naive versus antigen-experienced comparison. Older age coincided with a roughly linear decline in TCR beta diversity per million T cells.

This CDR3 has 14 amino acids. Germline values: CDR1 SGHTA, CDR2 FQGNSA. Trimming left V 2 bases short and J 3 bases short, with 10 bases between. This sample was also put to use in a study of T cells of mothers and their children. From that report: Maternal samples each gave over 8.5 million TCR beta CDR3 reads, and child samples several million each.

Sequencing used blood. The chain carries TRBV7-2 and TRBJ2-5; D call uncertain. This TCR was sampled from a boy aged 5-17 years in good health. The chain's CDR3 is CASSLFPGEETQYF. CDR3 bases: TGTGCCAGCAGCTTATTCCCGGGTGAAGAGACCCAGTACTTC.